The clone carrying this T cell receptor beta chain came up many times. Its target is unknown. Between the trimmed V and J ends, which lost 0 bases and 6 bases, there was a span of 9 bases. The CDR3 extends over 14 amino acids. The germline V gene encodes CDR1 SGHDN and CDR2 FVKESK. The sample belongs to a study of T-cell reconstitution after alpha-beta-depleted transplantation in children. Study-wide points: Two months or so post-transplant, alpha-beta T cells reportedly derived from several hundred expanded graft clones. Newly produced T cells mostly accounted for T-cell counts and diversity one year post-transplant. The high TCRbeta diversity at day 60 in some patients came from surviving recipient T cells and thymic progenitors.

The TCRbeta library incorporated unique molecular identifiers. TCRdb re-analysed the PCR reads in MiXCR, keeping a single row per CDR3 protein. The sample records about 170,000 distinct CDR3 sequences, roughly 10% being singletons. Sequencing used PBMCs, obtained before TCRalphabeta/CD19-depleted stem cell transplant. This receptor was identified in a boy between 2 and 10 years old with acute myeloid leukemia, due to receive a stem cell transplant. J is TRBJ1-5 and V is TRBV14; D ambiguous. The CDR3 loop reads CASSQEGLGQPQHF. The CDR3 DNA follows: TGTGCCAGCAGCCAAGAAGGGTTGGGTCAGCCCCAGCATTTT.